Reported below is one TCR beta chain. This specimen comes from a study of T cells in Graves' hyperthyroidism and ophthalmopathy. V lost 4 bases and J 7 bases, leaving 12 bases between the germline ends. There are 13 residues in the CDR3. In germline, CDR1 is KGHDR, CDR2 SFDVKD. From RNA transcripts, TCR beta CDR3 regions were amplified. HTBI primers drove first-round RT-PCR of the TCR CDR3. TCRdb recomputed calls from the multiplex PCR reads with MiXCR, one row per CDR3 protein. The sample includes some 600,000 distinct CDR3 sequences, roughly 46% of them seen just once. The material sequenced was peripheral blood or thyroid tissue (not recorded which). This receptor was taken from a woman aged 18-29 years with Graves' hyperthyroidism. The gene calls are TRBV24-1 and TRBJ1-1; possibly TRBD1 for D (6 bases). This CDR3 reads CATSDSTGIEAFF. CDR3 bases: TGTGCCACCAGTGACTCAACAGGGATTGAAGCTTTCTTT.